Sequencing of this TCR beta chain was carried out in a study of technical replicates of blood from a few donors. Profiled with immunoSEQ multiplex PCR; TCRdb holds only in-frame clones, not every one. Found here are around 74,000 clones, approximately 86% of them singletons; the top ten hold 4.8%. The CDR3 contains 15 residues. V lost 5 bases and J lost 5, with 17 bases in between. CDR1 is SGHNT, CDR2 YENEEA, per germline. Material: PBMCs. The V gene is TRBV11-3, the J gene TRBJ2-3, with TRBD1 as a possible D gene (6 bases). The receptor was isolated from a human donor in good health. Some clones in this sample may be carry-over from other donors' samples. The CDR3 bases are TGTGCCAGCAGCCACGGCAGGGGACGCCTAGATACGCAGTATTTT. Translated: CASSHGRGRLDTQYF. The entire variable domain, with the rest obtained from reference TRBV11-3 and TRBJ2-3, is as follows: EAGVVQSPRYKIIEKKQPVAFWCNPISGHNTLYWYLQNLGQGPELLIRYENEEAVDDSQLPKDRFSAERLKGVDSTLKIQPAELGDSAVYLCASSHGRGRLDTQYFGPGTRLTVL.